This T cell receptor (beta chain) was captured by sequencing in a study of PD-L1 blockade in urothelial cancer. Profiling relied on immunoSEQ multiplex PCR, and the TCRdb table lists in-frame clones only, not all of them. The sample contains around 56,000 clones, 85% to 90% of which appear only once. The starting material was PBMCs, obtained around atezolizumab (anti-PD-L1) treatment. The TCR was taken from a middle-aged man with urothelial cancer.

CDR3 loop: CASSPWTGANNEQFF. The CDR3 nucleotides are TGTGCCAGCAGCCCTTGGACGGGAGCTAACAATGAGCAGTTCTTC. The chain combines TRBV5-5 with TRBJ2-1, with D tentatively TRBD2 (6 bases). Trimming stripped 4 bases from V and 5 bases from J, with 16 bases between. Germline lookup yields CDR1 SGHKS and CDR2 YYEKEE (reference sequence). The CDR3 has 15 amino acids. Based on the CDR3 plus reference TRBV5-5 and TRBJ2-1, the full variable domain is DAGVTQSPTHLIKTRGQQVTLRCSPISGHKSVSWYQQVLGQGPQFIFQYYEKEERGRGNFPDRFSARQFPNYSSELNVNALLLGDSALYLCASSPWTGANNEQFFGPGTRLTVL.